Listed below are T cell receptor beta chains from one sample, sequenced in a study of cytomegalovirus exposure and HLA in healthy donors. Repertoires were generated with immunoSEQ multiplex PCR, while TCRdb's copy carries only in-frame clones and drops some. This sample has hundreds of thousands of clones; 80% to 90% occur once, and the top ten carry 1.5% to 2.5%. The sample comprised PBMCs. The receptors come from a woman in her late teens or twenties in good health and CMV-seropositive. Each CDR3 is given with its conserved first and last residue. Fields, in order: clone size, V gene, J gene, D gene, CDR3 DNA, CDR3 protein. A D gene is named only where the DNA matches it firmly. The size field is filled for only some rows; it gives once, few, many or a size class.

once	TRBV9	TRBJ2-1	TRBD1	TGTGCCAGCAGCCCCCGACAGGGGGGTCACAATGAGCAGTTCTTC	CASSPRQGGHNEQFF
few	TRBV4-1	TRBJ2-4	TRBD1	TGCGCCAGCAGCCCTCCAGGACAGGTGGTAAACATTCAGTACTTC	CASSPPGQVVNIQYF
NA	TRBV27	TRBJ1-2	NA	TGTGCCAGCAGTTTATGGGCTCAGGGGAAAAGGGGCTACACCTTC	CASSLWAQGKRGYTF
NA	TRBV25-1	TRBJ2-7	NA	TGTGCCAGCAGTCTATCGTACGAGCAGTACTTC	CASSLSYEQYF
NA	TRBV28	TRBJ2-7	TRBD1	TGTGCCAGCAGTTTGGGCAGGGGGCACTACGAGCAGTACTTC	CASSLGRGHYEQYF
few	TRBV5-1	TRBJ2-5	NA	TGCGCCAGCAGCTTGGCGGAGTGGGTCCAAGAGACCCAGTACTTC	CASSLAEWVQETQYF
NA	TRBV5-1	TRBJ2-1	NA	TGCGCCAGCAGTAAAACTAGCCCCTCCTACAATGAGCAGTTCTTC	CASSKTSPSYNEQFF
NA	TRBV9	TRBJ2-7	TRBD2	TGTGCCAGCAGCGTCGGACTAGGGGACTACGAGCAGTACTTC	CASSVGLGDYEQYF
once	TRBV4-2	TRBJ2-7	TRBD2	TGTGCCAGCAGCCAAGATTTTTTGACTAGCTCTGATTCATTCGAGCAGTACTTC	CASSQDFLTSSDSFEQYF
NA	TRBV5-4	TRBJ2-2	TRBD2	TGTGCCAGCAGCTTCTCTCTAGCGGGAGCCGGGGAGCTGTTTTTT	CASSFSLAGAGELFF
NA	TRBV5-1	TRBJ2-7	NA	TGCGCCAGCAGCTCGGACAGAACCTACGAGCAGTACTTC	CASSSDRTYEQYF
NA	TRBV28	TRBJ1-1	TRBD1	TGTGCCACCGGGACAGTTAACACTGAAGCTTTCTTT	CATGTVNTEAFF
NA	TRBV9	TRBJ2-3	TRBD2	TGTGCCAGCAGCGTAGAGGGTAGCGGGAATGCTATCACAGATACGCAGTATTTT	CASSVEGSGNAITDTQYF
NA	TRBV28	TRBJ1-4	NA	TGTGCCAGCAGTCCCCCGACTCCTAGGGGGGAAAAACTGTTTTTT	CASSPPTPRGEKLFF
NA	TRBV6-6	TRBJ1-2	NA	TGTGCCAGCAGTTACTCGGCAGGGGAGTACTATGGCTACACCTTC	CASSYSAGEYYGYTF
NA	TRBV27	TRBJ1-5	NA	TGTGCCAGCAGTTTAGCGGGGGTTGAAGGACAGCCCCAGCATTTT	CASSLAGVEGQPQHF
NA	TRBV30	TRBJ2-1	TRBD2	TGTGCCTGGAGTGTCAGCGGGAGGTCGTATTACAATGAGCAGTTCTTC	CAWSVSGRSYYNEQFF
NA	TRBV11-3	TRBJ1-1	NA	TGTGCCAGCAGCTCCCGTCAGGGCCTGAACACTGAAGCTTTCTTT	CASSSRQGLNTEAFF
NA	TRBV4-2	TRBJ2-5	NA	TGTGCCAGCAGCCAAGTGGATGGTCGACTAATCCAAGAGACCCAGTACTTC	CASSQVDGRLIQETQYF
NA	TRBV10-3	TRBJ1-2	TRBD1	TGTGCCATCAGTGAAGGGCAGGGGGCTTTGAGCTATGGCTACACCTTC	CAISEGQGALSYGYTF
NA	TRBV28	TRBJ1-2	TRBD1	TGTGCCAGCAGCGGACAGGGAGTCTATGGCTACACCTTC	CASSGQGVYGYTF
NA	TRBV6-5	TRBJ2-7	NA	TGTGCCAGCAGTTTATCGCCCAGCTACGAGCAGTACTTC	CASSLSPSYEQYF
NA	TRBV2	TRBJ2-3	TRBD1	TGTGCCAGCAGCCGACAGGGTGATACGCAGTATTTT	CASSRQGDTQYF
NA	TRBV7-8	TRBJ2-5	TRBD1	TGTGCCAGCAGCCCGGGACAGGGGGGATCGCGCGAGACCCAGTACTTC	CASSPGQGGSRETQYF
NA	TRBV5-1	TRBJ2-5	TRBD2	TGCGCCAGCAGCTCGGGACTAGGCCAAGAGACCCAGTACTTC	CASSSGLGQETQYF
NA	TRBV6-1	TRBJ1-3	NA	TGTGCCAGCAGTGCCCCGGACAGCTCTGGAAACACCATATATTTT	CASSAPDSSGNTIYF
NA	TRBV5-4	TRBJ2-3	NA	TGTGCCAGCAGCTTCACAGGGTATAGCACAGATACGCAGTATTTT	CASSFTGYSTDTQYF
NA	TRBV7-6	TRBJ1-3	NA	TGTGCCAGCAGCTTACGGGGAAACACCATATATTTT	CASSLRGNTIYF
once	TRBV28	TRBJ1-5	NA	TGTGCCAGCAGTTTAGTGGCAGGGTATAGCAATCAGCCCCAGCATTTT	CASSLVAGYSNQPQHF
NA	TRBV7-2	TRBJ2-1	NA	TGTGCCAGCAGCTTAGCGATCCGAGTAGCGAGCTCCTACAATGAGCAGTTCTTC	CASSLAIRVASSYNEQFF
NA	TRBV4-1	TRBJ1-5	NA	TGCGCCAGCAGCCAAGCCTGGACAGCTAAGAATCAGCCCCAGCATTTT	CASSQAWTAKNQPQHF
NA	TRBV19	TRBJ1-4	NA	TGTGCCAGTAACCCGGGTGAAAAACTGTTTTTT	CASNPGEKLFF
NA	TRBV9	TRBJ2-7	TRBD2	TGTGCCAGCGGGACTAGCGGGAGCCACTACTACGAGCAGTACTTC	CASGTSGSHYYEQYF
few	TRBV6-1	TRBJ2-7	TRBD1	TGTGCCAGCAGTGAAGGTCGCCCGGGGACAGGGATTTTCGAGCAGTACTTC	CASSEGRPGTGIFEQYF
NA	TRBV27	TRBJ1-5	NA	TGTGCCAGCAGTCAGCGACTGGGTCGGGTGAATCAGCCCCAGCATTTT	CASSQRLGRVNQPQHF
NA	TRBV4-1	TRBJ2-1	TRBD2	TGCGCCAGCAGCCGCGTCGTTGGACTAGCGGGCAATGAGCAGTTCTTC	CASSRVVGLAGNEQFF
NA	TRBV5-1	TRBJ1-4	NA	TGCGCCAGCAGCTTGGCACCAGATGAAAAACTGTTTTTT	CASSLAPDEKLFF
NA	TRBV25-1	TRBJ1-3	TRBD1	TGTGCCAGCAGTGAATATACAGGGGCTGGAAACACCATATATTTT	CASSEYTGAGNTIYF
NA	TRBV9	TRBJ1-5	NA	TGTGCCAGCAGTTCTACTCGGGGTTCGCCCCAGCATTTT	CASSSTRGSPQHF
NA	TRBV9	TRBJ1-1	NA	TGTGCCAGCAGCTCTACGGGGAACACTGAAGCTTTCTTT	CASSSTGNTEAFF
NA	TRBV19	TRBJ2-7	TRBD1	TGTGCCAGTAGTATTCGGCAGGGGGCTCTCTACGAGCAGTACTTC	CASSIRQGALYEQYF
NA	TRBV4-1	TRBJ1-1	NA	TGCGCCAGCAGCCAAGAAGGAGGGTTAGAAGCTTTCTTT	CASSQEGGLEAFF
NA	TRBV5-6	TRBJ1-2	TRBD1	TGTGCCAGCAGCCCGGGACAGGGCGGCTATGGCTACACCTTC	CASSPGQGGYGYTF
NA	TRBV19	TRBJ2-3	TRBD2	TGTGCCAGTGGGCCGGGAACTAGCGGTTCCGATACGCAGTATTTT	CASGPGTSGSDTQYF
once	TRBV6-1	TRBJ1-1	TRBD1	TGTGCCAGCAGTGCCTCTGGGGACAGTCCGAGGGGAGCTTTCTTT	CASSASGDSPRGAFF
NA	TRBV28	TRBJ2-2	TRBD1	TGTGCCAGCAGCTCTACGAGGGGCAGGGGGCGCGTGACCGGGGAGCTGTTTTTT	CASSSTRGRGRVTGELFF